The subject of this entry is one TCR beta chain. Its antigen is still unknown. Sequencing used immunoSEQ multiplex PCR; TCRdb keeps in-frame clones, though not all of them. Of fewer than 15,000 clones listed, around 70% were seen once; the top ten hold roughly 2.2%. The V gene's germline CDR1 is MNHEY and CDR2 SMNVEV (reference sequence). CDR3 size: 13 residues. Trimming took 6 bases from V and 2 from J, leaving 10 bases between them. The sample originates from a study of neoadjuvant anti-PD-1 for oral cavity cancer. Study context: Non-progressing patients received a fourth nivolumab dose near day 43, then surgery on days 50-56. Study-wide results and limits: Higher pretreatment blood Treg/Th17 ratios correlated with higher pretreatment blood and lower post-treatment tumor TCRbeta clonality.

PBMCs were not maintained or expanded in culture before analysis. The TCR sequence derives from a person between 35 and 79 years old with oral cavity squamous cell carcinoma. V usage is TRBV27 and J usage is TRBJ1-1, with D perhaps TRBD1 (6 bases). This specimen was PBMCs, taken before nivolumab (anti-PD-1) treatment. This CDR3 reads CASSGQINTEAFF. The DNA of the CDR3 is TGTGCCAGCAGCGGACAGATCAACACTGAAGCTTTCTTT.